This TCR beta chain was sequenced in a study of shared clonotypes between healthy human individuals (dated by TCRdb to the early 2020s). Looking at the study overall: The cohort comprised two women and three men aged 18 to 49 years. Each donor's leukapheresis produced roughly between about 0.8 and 8.9 billion PBMCs. Blood TCR repertoires of five healthy adults were deeply sequenced to estimate repertoire size and the extent of clonotype sharing between individuals. Libraries were prepared and TCR repertoires were sequenced by different laboratories using diverse techniques, in order to increase sequencing depth and limit assay-specific biases. For each donor, CD4 naive and CD4 memory were each run on three plates, CD8 naive on two plates, and CD8 memory on one plate.

TCR CDR3 regions were amplified from genomic DNA by multiplex PCR using the deep immunoSEQ assay. For each cell subset, the extracted genomic DNA was distributed evenly across all wells of several immunoSEQ 96-well plates, and each plate served as one replicate. For sorted subsets, each replicate PCR was loaded with 150 to 250 ng genomic DNA, equivalent to 30,000 or so T cell genomes. The purified libraries were quantified using a Qubit 3.0 fluorometer, sized with a Bioanalyzer 2100, and then quantified again using the KAPA Library Quantification kit. Each immunoSEQ 96-well plate was sequenced on its own single-read 150-cycle Illumina NextSeq 550 flow cell. The study's processing was this. Because the immunoSEQ output included only junctional sequences and no quality scores, the filtering could not be the same as the filtering used for full-length reads. To assign V/J genes and CDR3, sequences were annotated using PyIR, a Python wrapper for IgBLAST v1.9, with IMGT germline references. Reads with weak V/J assignments (E-value above 1e-6), missing CDR3, stop codons, out-of-frame junctions, or ambiguous translated residues were removed. V3J clonotypes were defined as sequences sharing an identical inferred V gene, J gene, and CDR3 amino acid sequence. Percentage overlap between repertoires was computed as shared unique clonotypes divided by the size of the smaller repertoire. Three approaches were used to assess repertoire richness: RTK rarefaction, the Chao1 estimator, and Recon v2.1 estimates of unobserved clonotypes. Generation probabilities for all TCRbeta clonotypes obtained by the gDNA method from several donors were computed using OLGA. In its TCRdb copy, this immuneACCESS table keeps in-frame sequences only and misses some clones. Where compared with another copy, unresolved V genes explain less than half of these, and the others have no known cause. D and trimming come from the DNA, and the V and J calls and clone size come from that table. Counted in this sample were 2 million to 2.5 million clones; 95% of them appeared once. 0.1% to 0.15% of the sample comes from the top ten.

V lost 6 bases and J lost 4 bases, and the count of bases not matched to a germline gene is 7. The cysteine opens and the phenylalanine closes a CDR3 of 15 amino acids. The sequence is cut down to CDR3 DNA, 45 bases in frame from base 1. The germline V gene sets CDR1 to SNHLY and CDR2 to FYNNEI. This clone was counted once. The target of this receptor is not known. Qualities for individual bases were not recorded, and no much larger clone is one base off. Donors were healthy HIV-negative adults with no recently reported acute infections or vaccinations. All donors were Caucasian adults living in Nashville, Tennessee, USA. CD4+ T cells were enriched by magnetic negative selection, after which naive cells were positively selected on CD45RA and the negative fraction was taken as the memory subset. After blood collection by leukapheresis, PBMCs were isolated using Ficoll-Histopaque density gradient centrifugation and then cryopreserved in the vapor phase of liquid nitrogen. Analytical flow cytometry was used to check the purity and quantity of each magnetically sorted T cell population. Each sorted fraction had its genomic DNA isolated and then quantified by UV absorbance on a Nanodrop 2000c.

The paper's findings and limits, for the study overall: Higher generation probabilities were observed for clonotypes shared by all four sorted-subset donors than for non-shared clonotypes. Because the study included only a small number of donors, the genetic and exposure-history diversity represented was limited. Sampling was limited to blood, and TCR repertoires in tissue likely differ from TCR repertoires in blood. Naive subsets generally had larger estimated clonotype richness than memory subsets did. Even with the large sequencing depth, rarefaction of the sorted-subset datasets indicated that sequencing was incomplete. When several donors were compared, the shared fraction of clonotypes was around 5% for naive CD4, less than 4% for naive CD8, 2.3% for memory CD4, and 0.35% to 0.4% for memory CD8. Pairwise subsampling led to the expectation that sequencing depth would affect the degree of clonotype sharing among donors.

The sequencing input was naive CD4+ T cells sorted from blood. The label giving this sample's cell subset or site can be read as: CD45RA+ positively selected. The sequence joins TRBV2 to TRBJ2-5, and 11 junction bases match TRBD1. This sequence was found in a man between 18 and 35 years old in good health. The DNA sequence is as follows: TGTGCCAGCAGAGGACAGGGGGCAAGGGGAGAGACCCAGTACTTC. It encodes CASRGQGARGETQYF.